This TCR beta chain is drawn from a study of cytomegalovirus exposure and HLA in healthy donors. Worth noting for this clone: Its target is not known.

All the people who gave samples were healthy bone marrow donors. Study observations and caveats: Common viral pathogens (according to a later analysis) appeared linked to several of the most significant clusters. Later genetic work tied a missense DCLRE1C variant to beta-chain V and J trimming.

CDR1 and CDR2 (germline): LNHNV, YYDKDF (reference sequence). The CDR3 has 13 amino acids. Trimming left V 0 bases short and J 3 bases short, with 6 bases between. 60 Vbeta and 13 Jbeta primers were used in PCR. Clones were read by immunoSEQ multiplex PCR, and TCRdb kept only the in-frame ones, dropping some. The repertoire holds 110,000 or so clones, with less than 80% as singletons. The chain employs TRBV15 and TRBJ2-7; unclear D gene. This receptor was obtained from a woman aged 40 to 49 in good health and CMV-seropositive. Sequenced sample: PBMCs. The CDR3 sequence is CATSRDRFYEQYF. CDR3 bases: TGTGCCACCAGCAGAGATCGGTTCTACGAGCAGTACTTC.